These 23 T cell receptor beta chains came from one sample sequenced in a study of human T cells and chemical hapten exposure. The time point was: pre-sensitization, week 0. Treatment indicated: therapeutic diphenylcyclopropenone sensitization with weekly scalp DPC. TCRdb processed the RACE reads anew with MiXCR; each CDR3 protein has one entry. The sample contains 300,000 to 450,000 distinct CDR3 sequences, approximately 5% of which appear only once. The material sequenced was whole blood, taken in connection with sensitization to the hapten diphenylcyclopropenone (DPC). These receptors all come from a woman between 50 and 59 years old with alopecia areata. Some clones in this sample may be carry-over from other donors' samples.

V usage is TRBV28 and J usage is TRBJ1-5; maybe TRBD1 (6 bases). V was cut by 10 bases and J by 8 bases, with 15 bases left in between. The CDR3 length is 12 residues. The germline gives CDR1 MDHEN, CDR2 SYDVKM. The chain's CDR3 is CATLSGEEPQHF. CDR3 DNA sequence: TGTGCCACCCTTTCAGGGGAAGAGCCCCAGCATTTT.

This clonotype was counted ten times or more. This chain uses TRBV7-2 with TRBJ2-1, with 10 bases lining up with TRBD1. In germline, CDR1 is SGHTA, CDR2 FQGNSA. V gave up 5 bases and J gave up 4 bases; unmatched junction bases: 5. The CDR3 length is 15 residues. The CDR3: CASSGDRGQYNEQFF. DNA for the CDR3: TGTGCCAGCAGCGGGGACAGGGGACAATACAATGAGCAGTTCTTC.

This clonotype has at least ten counts. The chain joins TRBV5-5 to TRBJ1-1; 7 bases fit TRBD1. After removal of 4 bases from V and 3 bases from J, the junction contained 9 bases not matched to a gene. CDR1 is SGHKS and CDR2 is YYEKEE in the germline V gene (reference sequence). The CDR3 runs 15 residues. In nucleotides, the CDR3 is TGTGCCAGCAGCCATCGACAGGGACGAGACACTGAAGCTTTCTTT. Its protein is CASSHRQGRDTEAFF.

There are a few counts of this clonotype. The chain joins TRBV6-5 to TRBJ1-1; 8 bases line up with TRBD1. The CDR3 runs 15 residues. J lost 11 bases, V lost 2 bases, and 13 bases had no gene match. Per germline, CDR1 MNHEY and CDR2 SVGAGI. This chain's CDR3 is CASSYRQGRSGRAFF. The CDR3 nucleotides read TGTGCCAGCAGTTACAGACAGGGGAGGAGCGGAAGGGCTTTCTTT.

The chain carries TRBV20-1 and TRBJ2-1; D may be TRBD1 or TRBD2 (5 bases each). From germline, CDR1 is DFQATT and CDR2 SNEGSKA (reference sequence). The V end lost 5 bases, the J end lost 8 bases, and 22 bases lay between the germline ends. This CDR3 is built from 15 residues. For the CDR3, the DNA is TGCAGTGCTTCCCCGCTCCGGGACCAGCGTGATGAGCAGTTCTTC. Translating it yields CSASPLRDQRDEQFF.

This clonotype was seen only a few times. This chain uses TRBV12-3 or TRBV12-4 with TRBJ2-7, with D perhaps TRBD2 (6 bases). Trimming took 4 bases from V and 5 from J, leaving 12 bases between them. The length of the CDR3 is 13 residues. CDR3 nucleotide sequence: TGTGCCAGCAGTTGGGGCGGGGTCAACGAGCAGTACTTC. Protein sequence: CASSWGGVNEQYF.

This clonotype was recorded a few times. This chain uses TRBV6-5 with TRBJ1-1, with D unresolved. The CDR3 sequence is 15 residues long. Germline V gene sequence: CDR1 MNHEY, CDR2 SVGAGI. The V gene lost 7 bases and the J gene lost 5 bases, with 20 bases spanning the gap. The CDR3 nucleotides are TGTGCCAGCATTCGCCGCACGGGGAGAGGGACTGAAGCTTTCTTT. It yields the protein CASIRRTGRGTEAFF.

This clonotype was detected many times. CDR3: CSARATGAFGREQFF. The CDR3 bases are TGCAGTGCTCGGGCGACCGGTGCGTTCGGCCGCGAGCAGTTCTTC. This chain uses TRBV20-1 with TRBJ2-1; D is undetermined. CDR3 length equals 15 residues. Trimming pared 5 bases from V and 10 bases from J, leaving 24 bases between. Germline lookup yields CDR1 DFQATT and CDR2 SNEGSKA (reference sequence).

Only a few counts were recorded for this clonotype. J is TRBJ1-5 and V is TRBV5-1; TRBD1 matches at 10 bases. The CDR3 consists of 15 residues. Germline-derived CDR1 and CDR2 are SGHRS and YFSETQ. V shed 3 bases and J 3 bases; nucleotides not matched to a gene: 3. The CDR3 region is CASSYDRGPNQPQHF. DNA for the CDR3: TGCGCCAGCAGCTACGACAGGGGGCCCAATCAGCCCCAGCATTTT. The full variable domain, completed using reference TRBV5-1 and TRBJ1-5, is KAGVTQTPRYLIKTRGQQVTLSCSPISGHRSVSWYQQTPGQGLQFLFEYFSETQRNKGNFPGRFSGRQFSNSRSEMNVSTLELGDSALYLCASSYDRGPNQPQHFGDGTRLSIL.

In its sample, this clonotype was seen many times. The V call is TRBV4-2, the J call TRBJ2-7; D unresolved. The V end was cut by 0 bases, the J end by 0 bases, with 9 bases between. CDR1 is LGHNA, CDR2 YNFKEQ, per germline. This CDR3 has 15 residues. The CDR3 is CASSQERVFSYEQYF. CDR3 DNA: TGTGCCAGCAGCCAAGAAAGAGTCTTCTCCTACGAGCAGTACTTC.

Ten or more counts support this clonotype. The chain links TRBV28 to TRBJ2-1; 9 positions match TRBD2. The trim removed 3 bases at V and 9 bases at J, leaving 9 bases unmatched. Germline lookup yields CDR1 MDHEN and CDR2 SYDVKM. The CDR3 loop spans 15 amino acids. The DNA of the CDR3 is TGTGCCAGCAGTTTCCTTGGCGGGAGGGCCGGTGAGCAGTTCTTC. This encodes CASSFLGGRAGEQFF.

The chain uses TRBV6-2 or TRBV6-3 and TRBJ2-3; 12 bases are shared with TRBD2. The ends lost 7 bases at V and 4 bases at J; junction bases unmatched: 6. Germline V gene sequence: CDR1 MNHEY, CDR2 SVGEGT. The CDR3 has 15 amino acids. The CDR3 sequence is CASITGLAGSDTQYF. In DNA form, the CDR3 reads TGTGCCAGCATCACCGGACTAGCGGGATCAGATACGCAGTATTTT.

This chain joins TRBV7-2 and TRBJ2-1; 10 bases agree with TRBD2. The CDR3 runs to 16 residues. Germline trimming cut 5 bases from V and 6 bases from J; bases unmatched to any gene: 10. Germline V gene sequence: CDR1 SGHTA, CDR2 FQGNSA. The CDR3 loop is CASSNGRLAGLNEQFF. CDR3 nucleotides: TGTGCCAGCAGCAACGGCCGACTAGCGGGTCTCAATGAGCAGTTCTTC.

To note about this clonotype: Just one base apart from a much larger clone, this may be a read error. V is TRBV7-9 and J is TRBJ2-4, with D perhaps TRBD2 (5 bases). Germline values: CDR1 SEHNR, CDR2 FQNEAQ (reference sequence). This CDR3 contains 16 residues. The CDR3 DNA sequence: TGTGCCAGCAGCCCCCACGGTGAGGAGGCCAAAAACATTCCGTACTTC. Translating it yields CASSPHGEEAKNIPYF.

V gene TRBV5-1 combines with J gene TRBJ1-5; 9 nucleotides line up with TRBD1. Looked up from germline, CDR1 is SGHRS and CDR2 is YFSETQ. The CDR3 runs 15 residues. With 4 bases clipped from V and 2 bases from J, the junction kept 4 bases outside the gene matches. DNA for the CDR3: TGCGCCAGCAGCATCGGACAGGGGCGCAATCAGCCCCAGCATTTT. As protein: CASSIGQGRNQPQHF.

This clonotype occurred a few times. The J gene is TRBJ1-1, the V gene TRBV15, with a tentative D call TRBD1 (5 bases). This CDR3 contains 15 residues. CDR1 and CDR2 from the germline V gene are LNHNV and YYDKDF (reference sequence). Deletions cut 2 bases from V and 1 base from J, with 11 bases between. CDR3 protein: CATSRPSGKNTEAFF. CDR3 sequence (DNA): TGTGCCACCAGCAGACCTTCAGGGAAGAACACTGAAGCTTTCTTT.

The chain is built from TRBV5-1 and TRBJ1-1, with D possibly matching TRBD1 (6 bases). Trimming removed 1 base from V and 6 bases from J, with 13 bases in between. CDR1 and CDR2 (germline): SGHRS, YFSETQ. The CDR3 extends over 14 amino acids. CDR3 loop: CASSLRQGSAEAFF. CDR3 bases: TGCGCCAGCAGCTTGCGGCAGGGGAGTGCTGAAGCTTTCTTT.

A few counts support this clonotype. The chain has TRBV18 and TRBJ1-5; tentatively, D is TRBD1 (6 bases). Per the germline V gene, CDR1 is KGHSH and CDR2 is LQKENI. V dropped 2 bases and J dropped 4 bases, with 12 bases sitting between them. This CDR3 has 15 amino acids. The CDR3 reads CASSPTGLRNQPQHF. CDR3 in DNA: TGTGCCAGCTCACCAACAGGGTTGAGAAATCAGCCCCAGCATTTT.

The chain has TRBV4-1 and TRBJ1-4, with 9 bases lining up with TRBD1. From germline, CDR1 is MGHRA and CDR2 YSYEKL. Trimming at V came to 1 base and at J to 7 bases, leaving 4 bases not matched to a gene. The CDR3 extends over 15 amino acids. CDR3 region: CASSQAGTGIEKLFF. For the CDR3, the DNA is TGCGCCAGCAGCCAAGCGGGGACAGGGATTGAAAAACTGTTTTTT.

This clonotype was picked up many times. The genes are TRBV12-3 or TRBV12-4 and TRBJ1-2; a possible D gene is TRBD1 (5 bases). CDR3 length: 14 amino acids. Trimming took 5 bases from V and 2 from J, leaving 12 bases between them. The CDR3 loop reads CASSQGRGNYGYTF. The CDR3 coding sequence is TGTGCCAGCAGTCAGGGAAGGGGCAACTATGGCTACACCTTC.

Many counts were recorded for this clonotype. V and J are TRBV3-1 and TRBJ1-1, with a weak D call TRBD1 (5 bases). The germline CDR1 and CDR2 sequences are LGHDT and YNNKEL (reference sequence). The CDR3 sequence is 13 residues long. Trimming pared 4 bases from V and 5 bases from J, leaving 11 bases between. The CDR3 region is CASSRRRGTEAFF. The CDR3 DNA reads TGTGCCAGCAGCCGACGGAGGGGAACTGAAGCTTTCTTT. Full variable domain (remainder filled in from reference TRBV3-1 and TRBJ1-1): DTAVSQTPKYLVTQMGNDKSIKCEQNLGHDTMYWYKQDSKKFLKIMFSYNNKELIINETVPNRFSPKSPDKAHLNLHINSLELGDSAVYFCASSRRRGTEAFFGQGTRLTVV.

The V and J genes are TRBV29-1 and TRBJ1-2, with unresolved D. Germline V gene sequence: CDR1 SQVTM, CDR2 ANQGSEA. This CDR3 is built from 12 residues. Trimming took off 6 bases at V and 2 bases at J, with 10 bases between the two ends. Here the CDR3 DNA reads TGCAGCGTCCGGGCCGAGAACTATGGCTACACCTTC. Protein sequence: CSVRAENYGYTF.

The CDR3 nucleotides read TGTGCCAGCAGTAAACCCACACGAAAGGAAGCTTTCTTT. Protein sequence: CASSKPTRKEAFF. J is TRBJ1-1 and V is TRBV28; no reliable D call. Per the germline V gene, CDR1 is MDHEN and CDR2 is SYDVKM. Trimming took off 5 bases at V and 8 bases at J, with 15 bases between the two ends. The CDR3 runs 13 residues.